Listed below are T cell receptor beta chains from one sample, sequenced in a study of shared clonotypes between healthy human individuals. The repertoire was sequenced with immunoSEQ multiplex PCR; TCRdb's copy has only in-frame clones and lacks some. This table has about 2.4 million clones, approximately 93% appearing once. Source material: naive CD4+ T cells from PBMCs. The source of these receptors is a young man in good health. Some clones in this sample may be carry-over from other donors' samples. Both conserved end residues are part of each CDR3. Fields, in order: CDR3 DNA, CDR3 protein, D gene, V gene, clone size, J gene. The D gene is left open where the match is weak. Rows may omit the clone size; those that give it use once, few, many or a size class.

CDR3 DNA: TGTGCCAGCAGCTTGGGCACAATTTACACCGGGGAGCTGTTTTTT
CDR3 protein: CASSLGTIYTGELFF
D gene: .
V gene: TRBV5-6
clone size: .
J gene: TRBJ2-2

CDR3 DNA: TGCGCCAGCAGCCAAGTCGAGAGTAGTAGCTACGAGCAGTACTTC
CDR3 protein: CASSQVESSSYEQYF
D gene: .
V gene: TRBV4-1
clone size: .
J gene: TRBJ2-7

CDR3 DNA: TGTGCCAGCTCTCCAAACTTAGCGGGAGTAGGAGATACGCAGTATTTT
CDR3 protein: CASSPNLAGVGDTQYF
D gene: TRBD2
V gene: TRBV18
clone size: .
J gene: TRBJ2-3

CDR3 DNA: TGTGCCAGCAGTGAAGTTAGGGCAGACTATGGCTACACCTTC
CDR3 protein: CASSEVRADYGYTF
D gene: .
V gene: TRBV2
clone size: .
J gene: TRBJ1-2

CDR3 DNA: TGTGCCAGCAGCGTAGTGGTGGGAGGGCGTACAGATACGCAGTATTTT
CDR3 protein: CASSVVVGGRTDTQYF
D gene: TRBD2
V gene: TRBV9
clone size: .
J gene: TRBJ2-3

CDR3 DNA: TGCAGCGTTGGGGACTACACTGAAGCTTTCTTT
CDR3 protein: CSVGDYTEAFF
D gene: .
V gene: TRBV29-1
clone size: .
J gene: TRBJ1-1

CDR3 DNA: TGTGCCAGCGGTCCGTGGGGCACCGGGGAGCTGTTTTTT
CDR3 protein: CASGPWGTGELFF
D gene: .
V gene: TRBV4-2
clone size: .
J gene: TRBJ2-2

CDR3 DNA: TGTGCCAGCAGTCCGTCCGACATAATCTCCTACGAGCAGTACTTC
CDR3 protein: CASSPSDIISYEQYF
D gene: .
V gene: TRBV28
clone size: .
J gene: TRBJ2-7

CDR3 DNA: TGTGCCAGCAGCTTAGCCCTAGCGGGGGAGACCCAGTACTTC
CDR3 protein: CASSLALAGETQYF
D gene: TRBD2
V gene: TRBV7-2
clone size: .
J gene: TRBJ2-5

CDR3 DNA: TGCGCCAGCAGCTTGGGACAGGGGGCTCGGAATGAAAAACTGTTTTTT
CDR3 protein: CASSLGQGARNEKLFF
D gene: TRBD1
V gene: TRBV5-1
clone size: .
J gene: TRBJ1-4

CDR3 DNA: TGTGCCTGGAGTTACTTCCCCCCAAGCAGGGGGAAAAACACTGAAGCTTTCTTT
CDR3 protein: CAWSYFPPSRGKNTEAFF
D gene: TRBD1
V gene: TRBV30
clone size: .
J gene: TRBJ1-1

CDR3 DNA: TGTGCCAGCAGTTACCCCGGGAGCGGCGGGGCTTTCTTT
CDR3 protein: CASSYPGSGGAFF
D gene: .
V gene: TRBV6-5
clone size: .
J gene: TRBJ1-1

CDR3 DNA: TGCGCCAGCAGCTTTTCAGGGACTAGCAGTTACGAGCAGTACTTC
CDR3 protein: CASSFSGTSSYEQYF
D gene: TRBD2
V gene: TRBV5-1
clone size: .
J gene: TRBJ2-7

CDR3 DNA: TGTGCCAGCAGGACACAGGAGACCCAGTACTTC
CDR3 protein: CASRTQETQYF
D gene: .
V gene: TRBV28
clone size: .
J gene: TRBJ2-5

CDR3 DNA: TGTGCCAGTAGTATGGACAGTAGGTATGGCTACACCTTC
CDR3 protein: CASSMDSRYGYTF
D gene: .
V gene: TRBV19
clone size: .
J gene: TRBJ1-2

CDR3 DNA: TGTGCCAGTAGTATAGAGCGACTTTATGGCTACACCTTC
CDR3 protein: CASSIERLYGYTF
D gene: .
V gene: TRBV19
clone size: .
J gene: TRBJ1-2

CDR3 DNA: TGTGCCAGCAGCTCTCGGGGACAATATAGCAATCAGCCCCAGCATTTT
CDR3 protein: CASSSRGQYSNQPQHF
D gene: .
V gene: TRBV5-8
clone size: .
J gene: TRBJ1-5

CDR3 DNA: TGTGCCAGCAGCTCAAGACTAGTCTCTTACAATGAGCAGTTCTTC
CDR3 protein: CASSSRLVSYNEQFF
D gene: .
V gene: TRBV4-2
clone size: .
J gene: TRBJ2-1

CDR3 DNA: TGCGCCAGCAGCTCAGACAGGGGGGGATACAATGAGCAGTTCTTC
CDR3 protein: CASSSDRGGYNEQFF
D gene: TRBD1
V gene: TRBV5-1
clone size: .
J gene: TRBJ2-1

CDR3 DNA: TGTGCCAGCAGCCGCGCCGGGACCTGGGATGAAAAACTGTTTTTT
CDR3 protein: CASSRAGTWDEKLFF
D gene: .
V gene: TRBV5-4
clone size: .
J gene: TRBJ1-4

CDR3 DNA: TGCGCCAGCAGCCCGATCGCAGGGACGAATGGCTACACCTTC
CDR3 protein: CASSPIAGTNGYTF
D gene: .
V gene: TRBV5-1
clone size: .
J gene: TRBJ1-2

CDR3 DNA: TGTGCCAGCTCACCACCCTCCCAACCGGGACTAGCGCGCGGTAACACCGGGGAGCTGTTTTTT
CDR3 protein: CASSPPSQPGLARGNTGELFF
D gene: TRBD2
V gene: TRBV18
clone size: .
J gene: TRBJ2-2

CDR3 DNA: TGTGCCAGCTCCTTACTAGCGGGAGTTCACGAGCAGTACTTC
CDR3 protein: CASSLLAGVHEQYF
D gene: TRBD2
V gene: TRBV27
clone size: .
J gene: TRBJ2-7

CDR3 DNA: TGTGCCAGTAGTAGCCCATTATCCACCTTTCGGGGGAGCTACACCTTC
CDR3 protein: CASSSPLSTFRGSYTF
D gene: .
V gene: TRBV19
clone size: .
J gene: TRBJ1-2

CDR3 DNA: TGCGCCAGCAGCTTAGGCTCTTTGAACACTGAAGCTTTCTTT
CDR3 protein: CASSLGSLNTEAFF
D gene: .
V gene: TRBV5-1
clone size: .
J gene: TRBJ1-1

CDR3 DNA: TGTGCCAGCAGTTTGGGGGGGCACTATGGCTACACCTTC
CDR3 protein: CASSLGGHYGYTF
D gene: .
V gene: TRBV28
clone size: .
J gene: TRBJ1-2

CDR3 DNA: TGTGCCAGCAGTGACCAACCAGGGTATCAGCCCCAGCATTTT
CDR3 protein: CASSDQPGYQPQHF
D gene: .
V gene: TRBV6-4
clone size: .
J gene: TRBJ1-5

CDR3 DNA: TGTGCCAGCAGTGAGTACAGGGGAAGCAATCAGCCCCAGCATTTT
CDR3 protein: CASSEYRGSNQPQHF
D gene: TRBD1
V gene: TRBV6-1
clone size: .
J gene: TRBJ1-5

CDR3 DNA: TGTGCCAGCAGCTCCGCGACAGGGGCTCCGGGGGCCAACGTCCTGACTTTC
CDR3 protein: CASSSATGAPGANVLTF
D gene: TRBD1
V gene: TRBV28
clone size: .
J gene: TRBJ2-6

CDR3 DNA: TGTGCCAGCAGCCAGACAGGGGGCGGAAATCAGCCCCAGCATTTT
CDR3 protein: CASSQTGGGNQPQHF
D gene: TRBD1
V gene: TRBV6-5
clone size: .
J gene: TRBJ1-5

CDR3 DNA: TGCGCCAGCAGCCCTGTGCCAACTAGCGGGAGGGCCAATGAGCAGTTCTTC
CDR3 protein: CASSPVPTSGRANEQFF
D gene: TRBD2
V gene: TRBV5-1
clone size: .
J gene: TRBJ2-1

CDR3 DNA: TGTGCCATCAGTGACCTGGGGTCCACCGGGGAGCTGTTTTTT
CDR3 protein: CAISDLGSTGELFF
D gene: .
V gene: TRBV10-3
clone size: .
J gene: TRBJ2-2

CDR3 DNA: TGTGCCACCAGCAGAGAGACACCTCCAACTAATGAAAAACTGTTTTTT
CDR3 protein: CATSRETPPTNEKLFF
D gene: .
V gene: TRBV15
clone size: .
J gene: TRBJ1-4

CDR3 DNA: TGCGCCAGCAGCCTCCTACCGGCCCTGGCTACGAACGAGCAGTACTTC
CDR3 protein: CASSLLPALATNEQYF
D gene: .
V gene: TRBV4-1
clone size: .
J gene: TRBJ2-7

CDR3 DNA: TGTGCCAGCAGCAACGGACTAGCGGAACCCATCAATGAGCAGTTCTTC
CDR3 protein: CASSNGLAEPINEQFF
D gene: TRBD2
V gene: TRBV5-4
clone size: .
J gene: TRBJ2-1

CDR3 DNA: TGTGCCAGCAGTTCCGGACGACCCAGCTACGAGCAGTACTTC
CDR3 protein: CASSSGRPSYEQYF
D gene: .
V gene: TRBV5-4
clone size: .
J gene: TRBJ2-7

CDR3 DNA: TGTGCCAGCAGCTTATCTGTAGACCGGCAGGCCGGGGAGCTGTTTTTT
CDR3 protein: CASSLSVDRQAGELFF
D gene: .
V gene: TRBV13
clone size: .
J gene: TRBJ2-2

CDR3 DNA: TGTGCCTGGAGGGCGGACCTAAACACTGAAGCTTTCTTT
CDR3 protein: CAWRADLNTEAFF
D gene: .
V gene: TRBV30
clone size: few
J gene: TRBJ1-1

CDR3 DNA: TGTGCCAGCAGGGGACTAGCGGATCCCTACGAGCAGTACTTC
CDR3 protein: CASRGLADPYEQYF
D gene: .
V gene: TRBV21-1
clone size: once
J gene: TRBJ2-7

CDR3 DNA: TGTGCCAGCTCACCCACGACAGAGGGGAATCAGCCCCAGCATTTT
CDR3 protein: CASSPTTEGNQPQHF
D gene: .
V gene: TRBV18
clone size: .
J gene: TRBJ1-5

CDR3 DNA: TGCGCCAGCAGCTTAGGTTCGGGGGCCAACGTCCTGACTTTC
CDR3 protein: CASSLGSGANVLTF
D gene: .
V gene: TRBV5-1
clone size: .
J gene: TRBJ2-6

CDR3 DNA: TGTGCCAGCAGGCCGGACTGGGCTCTGCAGGAGACCCAGTACTTC
CDR3 protein: CASRPDWALQETQYF
D gene: .
V gene: TRBV2
clone size: .
J gene: TRBJ2-5

CDR3 DNA: TGTGCCAGCTCCGGACAGGGCGCAAATCAGCCCCAGCATTTT
CDR3 protein: CASSGQGANQPQHF
D gene: TRBD1
V gene: TRBV19
clone size: once
J gene: TRBJ1-5

CDR3 DNA: TGTGCCAGTAGTATAGTGGGCGGGGCGGACCAAGAGACCCAGTACTTC
CDR3 protein: CASSIVGGADQETQYF
D gene: .
V gene: TRBV19
clone size: once
J gene: TRBJ2-5

CDR3 DNA: TGTGCCAGCAGGACCACGGGACAGGGCCTGTACGAGCAGTACTTC
CDR3 protein: CASRTTGQGLYEQYF
D gene: TRBD1
V gene: TRBV28
clone size: .
J gene: TRBJ2-7

CDR3 DNA: TGCGCCAGCAGCTTGGTCGGGGGTTCCTACGAGCAGTACTTC
CDR3 protein: CASSLVGGSYEQYF
D gene: .
V gene: TRBV5-1
clone size: .
J gene: TRBJ2-7

CDR3 DNA: TGCGCCAGCAGCCAACTAGGGGAGGGGACTAGCGCCCTCGGGGCCCAGTACTTC
CDR3 protein: CASSQLGEGTSALGAQYF
D gene: TRBD2
V gene: TRBV4-1
clone size: .
J gene: TRBJ2-5